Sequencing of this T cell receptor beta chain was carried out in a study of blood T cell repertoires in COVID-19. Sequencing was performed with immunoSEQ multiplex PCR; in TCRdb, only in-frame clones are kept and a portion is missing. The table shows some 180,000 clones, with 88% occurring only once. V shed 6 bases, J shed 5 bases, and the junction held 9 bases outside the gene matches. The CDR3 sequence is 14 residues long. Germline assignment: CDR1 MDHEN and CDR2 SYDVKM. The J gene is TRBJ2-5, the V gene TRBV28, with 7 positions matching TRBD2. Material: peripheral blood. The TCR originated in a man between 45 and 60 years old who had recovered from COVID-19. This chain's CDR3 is CASSWGGWRETQYF. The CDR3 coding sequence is TGTGCCAGCAGCTGGGGGGGGTGGCGGGAGACCCAGTACTTC. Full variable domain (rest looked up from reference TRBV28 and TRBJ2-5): DVKVTQSSRYLVKRTGEKVFLECVQDMDHENMFWYRQDPGLGLRLIYFSYDVKMKEKGDIPEGYSVSREKKERFSLILESASTNQTSMYLCASSWGGWRETQYFGPGTRLLVL.